The present TCR beta chain was sequenced within a study of shared clonotypes between healthy human individuals. On the study more broadly: Researchers assigned three CD4 naive, three CD4 memory, two CD8 naive and one CD8 memory plate to each donor.

Naive CD8 cells comprised CD45RO-negative, CCR7-positively selected cells, excluding terminally differentiated effector memory CD45RA+ cells. The CDR3 runs to 16 residues. J lost 3 bases, V lost 1 base, and 4 bases had no gene match. Germline values: CDR1 PRHDT, CDR2 FYEKMQ (reference sequence). Assay: immunoSEQ multiplex PCR; the TCRdb copy retains only in-frame clones and omits some. The sample yields roughly 2 million clones, less than 95% seen once. Specimen: naive CD8+ T cells sorted from blood. The chain is built from TRBV13 and TRBJ2-7; 12 bases line up with TRBD1. This clonotype originated in a man aged 18-30 years in good health. CDR3 sequence (DNA): TGTGCCAGCAGCTTAGCAGGGACAGGGGGCCACTACGAGCAGTACTTC. Translated: CASSLAGTGGHYEQYF.